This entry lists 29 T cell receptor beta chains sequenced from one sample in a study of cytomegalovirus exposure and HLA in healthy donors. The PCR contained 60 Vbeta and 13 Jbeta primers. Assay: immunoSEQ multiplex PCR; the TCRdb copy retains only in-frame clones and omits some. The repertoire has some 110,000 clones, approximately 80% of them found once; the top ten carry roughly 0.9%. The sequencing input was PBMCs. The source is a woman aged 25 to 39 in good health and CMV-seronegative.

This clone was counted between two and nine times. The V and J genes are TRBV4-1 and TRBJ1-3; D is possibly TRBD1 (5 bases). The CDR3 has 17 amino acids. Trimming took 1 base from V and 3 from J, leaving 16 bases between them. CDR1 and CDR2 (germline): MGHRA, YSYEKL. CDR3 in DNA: TGCGCCAGCAGCCAAGGGGGGGGGAGGGAACTTGGAAACACCATATATTTT. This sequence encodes CASSQGGGRELGNTIYF.

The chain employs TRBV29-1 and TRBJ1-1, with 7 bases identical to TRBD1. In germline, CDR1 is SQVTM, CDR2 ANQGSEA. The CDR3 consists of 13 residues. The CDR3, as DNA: TGCAGGGCCACAGGGGAAGCGAACACTGAAGCTTTCTTT. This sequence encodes CRATGEANTEAFF.

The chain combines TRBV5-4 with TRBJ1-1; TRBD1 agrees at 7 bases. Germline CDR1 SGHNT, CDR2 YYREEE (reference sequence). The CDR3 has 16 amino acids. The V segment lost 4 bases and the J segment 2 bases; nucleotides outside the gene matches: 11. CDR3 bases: TGTGCCAGCAGCGCCCGAATCACAGGGGCCAACACTGAAGCTTTCTTT. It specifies CASSARITGANTEAFF.

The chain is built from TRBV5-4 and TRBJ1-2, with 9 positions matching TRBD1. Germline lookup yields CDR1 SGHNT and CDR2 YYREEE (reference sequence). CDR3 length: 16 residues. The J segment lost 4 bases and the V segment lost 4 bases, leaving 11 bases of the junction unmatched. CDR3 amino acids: CASSQNTGGPGYGYTF. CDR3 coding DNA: TGTGCCAGCAGCCAAAACACAGGGGGCCCTGGCTATGGCTACACCTTC.

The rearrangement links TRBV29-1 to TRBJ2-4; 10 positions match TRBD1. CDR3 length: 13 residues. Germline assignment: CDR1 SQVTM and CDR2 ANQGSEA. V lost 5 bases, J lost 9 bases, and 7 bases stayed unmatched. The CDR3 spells CSVFGTGDGIQYF. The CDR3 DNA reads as TGCAGCGTTTTCGGGACAGGGGATGGCATTCAGTACTTC.

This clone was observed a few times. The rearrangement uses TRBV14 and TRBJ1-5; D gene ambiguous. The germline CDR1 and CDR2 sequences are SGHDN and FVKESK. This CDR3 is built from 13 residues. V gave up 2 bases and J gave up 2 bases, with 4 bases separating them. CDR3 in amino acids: CASSQLGNQPQHF. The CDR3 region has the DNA TGTGCCAGCAGCCAATTAGGCAATCAGCCCCAGCATTTT.

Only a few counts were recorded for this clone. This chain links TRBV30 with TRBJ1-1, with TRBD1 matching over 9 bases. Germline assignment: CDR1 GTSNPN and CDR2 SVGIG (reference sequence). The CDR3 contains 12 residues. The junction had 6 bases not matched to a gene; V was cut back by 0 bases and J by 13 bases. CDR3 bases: TGTGCCTGGAGTGTTACAGGGGGCGCTGTTTTCTTT. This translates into CAWSVTGGAVFF.

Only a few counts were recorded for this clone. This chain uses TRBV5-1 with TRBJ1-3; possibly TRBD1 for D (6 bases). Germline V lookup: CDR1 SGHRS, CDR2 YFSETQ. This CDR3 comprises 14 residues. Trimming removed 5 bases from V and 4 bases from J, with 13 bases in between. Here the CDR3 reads CASRNREQGNTIYF. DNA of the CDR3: TGCGCCAGCAGAAACAGGGAGCAAGGAAACACCATATATTTT.

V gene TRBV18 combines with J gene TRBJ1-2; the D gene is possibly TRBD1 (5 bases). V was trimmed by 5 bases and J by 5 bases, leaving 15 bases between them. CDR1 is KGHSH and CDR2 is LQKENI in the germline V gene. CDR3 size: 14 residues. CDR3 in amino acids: CASSDKGLGYGYTF. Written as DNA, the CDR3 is TGTGCCAGCTCAGATAAGGGACTAGGGTATGGCTACACCTTC.

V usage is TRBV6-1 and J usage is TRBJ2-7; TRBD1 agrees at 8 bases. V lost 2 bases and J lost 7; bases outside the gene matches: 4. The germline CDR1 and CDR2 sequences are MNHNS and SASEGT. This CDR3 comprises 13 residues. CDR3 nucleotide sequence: TGTGCCAGCAGTGAACAGGGGGCTTGGGAGCAGTACTTC. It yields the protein CASSEQGAWEQYF.

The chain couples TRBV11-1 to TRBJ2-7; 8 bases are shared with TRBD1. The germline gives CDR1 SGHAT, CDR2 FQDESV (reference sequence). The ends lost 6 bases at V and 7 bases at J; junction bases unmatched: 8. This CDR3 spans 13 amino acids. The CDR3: CASRFTGGAEQYF. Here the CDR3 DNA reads TGTGCCAGCAGATTCACAGGGGGTGCAGAGCAGTACTTC.

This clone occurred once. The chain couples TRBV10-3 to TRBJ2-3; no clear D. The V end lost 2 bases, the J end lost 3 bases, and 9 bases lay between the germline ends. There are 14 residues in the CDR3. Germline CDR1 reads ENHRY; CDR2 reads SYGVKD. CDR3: CAISELSSTDTQYF. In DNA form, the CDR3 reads TGTGCCATCAGTGAGCTTAGCTCGACAGATACGCAGTATTTT.

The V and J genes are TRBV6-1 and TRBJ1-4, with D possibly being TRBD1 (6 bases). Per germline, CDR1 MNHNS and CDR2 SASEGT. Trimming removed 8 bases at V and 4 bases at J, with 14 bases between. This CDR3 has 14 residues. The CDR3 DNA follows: TGTGCCAGCGACCCCAGGGGTGGTAATGAAAAACTGTTTTTT. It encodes CASDPRGGNEKLFF.

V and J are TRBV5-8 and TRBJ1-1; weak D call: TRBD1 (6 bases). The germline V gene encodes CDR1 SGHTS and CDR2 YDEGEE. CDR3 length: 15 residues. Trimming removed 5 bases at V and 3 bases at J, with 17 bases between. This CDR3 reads CASSLEGGFYTEAFF. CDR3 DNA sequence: TGTGCCAGCAGTCTGGAGGGGGGGTTTTACACTGAAGCTTTCTTT.

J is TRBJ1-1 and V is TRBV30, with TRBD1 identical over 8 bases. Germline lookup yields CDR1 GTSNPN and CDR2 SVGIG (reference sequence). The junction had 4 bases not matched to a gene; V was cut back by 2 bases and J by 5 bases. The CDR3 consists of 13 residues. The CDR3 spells CAWSTQGGTEAFF. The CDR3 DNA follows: TGTGCCTGGAGTACACAGGGGGGGACTGAAGCTTTCTTT.

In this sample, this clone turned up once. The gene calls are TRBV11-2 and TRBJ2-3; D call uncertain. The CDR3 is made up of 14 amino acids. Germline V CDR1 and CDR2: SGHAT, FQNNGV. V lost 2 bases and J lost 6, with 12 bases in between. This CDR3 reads CASSLSWPGDTQYF. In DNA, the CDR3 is TGTGCCAGCAGCTTAAGCTGGCCCGGGGATACGCAGTATTTT.

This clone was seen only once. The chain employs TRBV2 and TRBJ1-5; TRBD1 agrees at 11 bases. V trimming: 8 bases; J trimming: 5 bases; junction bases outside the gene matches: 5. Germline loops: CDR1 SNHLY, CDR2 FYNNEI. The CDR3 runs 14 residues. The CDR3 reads CASWDRGVDQPQHF. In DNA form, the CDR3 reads TGTGCCAGCTGGGACAGGGGGGTGGATCAGCCCCAGCATTTT.

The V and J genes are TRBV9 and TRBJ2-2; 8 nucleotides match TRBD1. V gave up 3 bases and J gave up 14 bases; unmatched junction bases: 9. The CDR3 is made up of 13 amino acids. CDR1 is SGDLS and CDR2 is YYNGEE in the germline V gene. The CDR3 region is CASSGDRGSGLFF. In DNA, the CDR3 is TGTGCCAGCAGCGGCGACAGGGGATCGGGACTGTTTTTT.

The CDR3 reads CASRAGTGTMNTEAFF. Here the CDR3 DNA reads TGCGCCAGCAGAGCGGGAACAGGGACCATGAACACTGAAGCTTTCTTT. This chain links TRBV5-1 with TRBJ1-1; possible D gene TRBD1, 6 bases. The ends were cut back, 5 bases at V and 0 bases at J, with 17 bases in the middle. Germline V lookup: CDR1 SGHRS, CDR2 YFSETQ. The CDR3 extends over 16 amino acids.

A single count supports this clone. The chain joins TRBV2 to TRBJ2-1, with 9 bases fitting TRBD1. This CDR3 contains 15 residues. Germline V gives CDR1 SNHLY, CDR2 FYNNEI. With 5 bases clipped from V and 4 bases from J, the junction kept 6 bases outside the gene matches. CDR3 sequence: CASSFDRGSYNEQFF. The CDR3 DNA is TGTGCCAGCAGTTTCGACAGGGGGTCGTACAATGAGCAGTTCTTC.

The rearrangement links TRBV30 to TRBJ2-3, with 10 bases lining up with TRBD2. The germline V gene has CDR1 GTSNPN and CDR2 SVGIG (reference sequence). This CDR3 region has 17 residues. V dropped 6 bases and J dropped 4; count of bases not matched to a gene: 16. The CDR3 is CACPTGRSGRAADTQYF. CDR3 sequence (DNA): TGTGCCTGCCCAACTGGAAGGAGCGGGAGGGCCGCAGATACGCAGTATTTT.

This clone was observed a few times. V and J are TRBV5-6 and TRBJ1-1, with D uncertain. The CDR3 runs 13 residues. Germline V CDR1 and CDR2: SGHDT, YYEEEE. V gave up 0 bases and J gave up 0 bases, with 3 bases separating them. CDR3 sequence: CASSLDMNTEAFF. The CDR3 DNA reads TGTGCCAGCAGCTTGGACATGAACACTGAAGCTTTCTTT.

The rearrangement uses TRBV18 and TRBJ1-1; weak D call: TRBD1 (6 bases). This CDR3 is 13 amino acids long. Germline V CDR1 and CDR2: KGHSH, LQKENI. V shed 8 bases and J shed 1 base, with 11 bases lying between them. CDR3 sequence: CASEDSENTEAFF. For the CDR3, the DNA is TGTGCCAGCGAGGACAGCGAGAACACTGAAGCTTTCTTT.

The CDR3 is CAWSRSSGNQPQHF. CDR3 bases: TGTGCCTGGAGTCGCTCCTCGGGCAATCAGCCCCAGCATTTT. V and J are TRBV30 and TRBJ1-5; the D is unclear. V lost 2 bases and J lost 2, with 10 bases in between. Germline values: CDR1 GTSNPN, CDR2 SVGIG (reference sequence). There are 14 residues in the CDR3.

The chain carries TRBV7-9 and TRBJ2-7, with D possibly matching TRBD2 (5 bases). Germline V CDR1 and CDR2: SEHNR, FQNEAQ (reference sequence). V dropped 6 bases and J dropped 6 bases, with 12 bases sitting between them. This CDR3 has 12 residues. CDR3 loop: CASSLTSFEQYF. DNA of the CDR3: TGTGCCAGCAGTTTAACTAGTTTCGAGCAGTACTTC.

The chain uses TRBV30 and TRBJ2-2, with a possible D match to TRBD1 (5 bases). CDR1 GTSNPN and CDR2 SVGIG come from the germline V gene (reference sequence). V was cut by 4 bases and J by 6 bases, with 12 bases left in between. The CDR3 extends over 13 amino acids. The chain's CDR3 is CAWTPRAAGELFF. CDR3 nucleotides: TGTGCCTGGACCCCCAGGGCGGCCGGGGAGCTGTTTTTT.

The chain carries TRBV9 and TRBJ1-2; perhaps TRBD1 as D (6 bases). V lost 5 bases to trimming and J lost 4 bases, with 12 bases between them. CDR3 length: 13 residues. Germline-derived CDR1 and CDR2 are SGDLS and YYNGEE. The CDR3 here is CASRPTGSYGYTF. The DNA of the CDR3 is TGTGCCAGCAGGCCGACAGGATCCTATGGCTACACCTTC.

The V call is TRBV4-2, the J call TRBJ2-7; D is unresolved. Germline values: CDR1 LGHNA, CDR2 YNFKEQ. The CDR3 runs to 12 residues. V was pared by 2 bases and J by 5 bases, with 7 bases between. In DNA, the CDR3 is TGTGCCAGCAGCCAACCCCTTGACGAGCAGTACTTC. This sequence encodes CASSQPLDEQYF.

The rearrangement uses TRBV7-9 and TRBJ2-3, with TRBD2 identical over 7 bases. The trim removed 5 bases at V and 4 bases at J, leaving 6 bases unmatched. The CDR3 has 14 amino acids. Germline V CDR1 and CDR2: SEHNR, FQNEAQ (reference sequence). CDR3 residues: CASSPPRGADTQYF. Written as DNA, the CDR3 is TGTGCCAGCAGCCCCCCCCGGGGGGCAGATACGCAGTATTTT.